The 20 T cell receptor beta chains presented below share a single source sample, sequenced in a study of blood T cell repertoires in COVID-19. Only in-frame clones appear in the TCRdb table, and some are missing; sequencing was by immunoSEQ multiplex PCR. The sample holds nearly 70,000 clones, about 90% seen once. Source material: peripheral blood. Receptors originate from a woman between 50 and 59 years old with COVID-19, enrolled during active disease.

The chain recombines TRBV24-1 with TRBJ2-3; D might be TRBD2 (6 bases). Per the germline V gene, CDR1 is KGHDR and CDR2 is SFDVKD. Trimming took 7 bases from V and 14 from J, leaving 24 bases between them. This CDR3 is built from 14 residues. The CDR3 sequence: CATSIPRERVLWYF. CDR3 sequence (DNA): TGTGCCACCAGCATACCCCGGGAGCGGGTATTATGGTATTTT.

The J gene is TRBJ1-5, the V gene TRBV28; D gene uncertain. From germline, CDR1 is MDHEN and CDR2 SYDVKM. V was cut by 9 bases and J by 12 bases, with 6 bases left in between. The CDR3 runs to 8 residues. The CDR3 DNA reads TGTGCCAGTGGCCACCAGCATTTT. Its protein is CASGHQHF.

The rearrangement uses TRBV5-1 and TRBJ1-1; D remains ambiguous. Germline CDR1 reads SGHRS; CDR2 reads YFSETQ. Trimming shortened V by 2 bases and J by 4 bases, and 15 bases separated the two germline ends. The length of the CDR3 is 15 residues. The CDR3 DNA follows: TGCGCCAGCAGCTTAGCGGGAGGGTTAGGCACTGAAGCTTTCTTT. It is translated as CASSLAGGLGTEAFF.

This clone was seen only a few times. The CDR3 DNA reads as TGTGCCAGCAGTTACCCAGGGGCCCACGGCTACACCTTC. Encoded protein: CASSYPGAHGYTF. The chain links TRBV6-5 to TRBJ1-2, with D possibly matching TRBD1 (6 bases). The CDR3 sequence is 13 residues long. With 2 bases removed from V and 8 bases from J, the gap between germline ends came to 12 bases. Germline CDR1 MNHEY, CDR2 SVGAGI.

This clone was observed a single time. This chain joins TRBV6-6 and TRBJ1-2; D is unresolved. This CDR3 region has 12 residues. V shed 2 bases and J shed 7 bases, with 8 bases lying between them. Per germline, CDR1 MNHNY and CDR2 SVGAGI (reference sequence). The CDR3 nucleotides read TGTGCCAGCAGTTACGTGGAGGGTGGCTACACCTTC. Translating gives CASSYVEGGYTF.

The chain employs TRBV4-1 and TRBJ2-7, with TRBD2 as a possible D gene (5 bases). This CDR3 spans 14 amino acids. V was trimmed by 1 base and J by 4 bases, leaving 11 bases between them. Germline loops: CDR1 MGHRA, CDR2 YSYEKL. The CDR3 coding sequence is TGCGCCAGCAGCCAAGTAGCCAGAGGGTACGAGCAGTACTTC. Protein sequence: CASSQVARGYEQYF.

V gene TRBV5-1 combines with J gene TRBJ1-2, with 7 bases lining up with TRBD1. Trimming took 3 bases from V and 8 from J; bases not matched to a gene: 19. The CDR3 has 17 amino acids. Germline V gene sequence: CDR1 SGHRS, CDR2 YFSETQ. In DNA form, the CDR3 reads TGCGCCAGCAGCTCCTTTGACAGGGCGAATAAGGTAACGGGCTACACCTTC. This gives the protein CASSSFDRANKVTGYTF.

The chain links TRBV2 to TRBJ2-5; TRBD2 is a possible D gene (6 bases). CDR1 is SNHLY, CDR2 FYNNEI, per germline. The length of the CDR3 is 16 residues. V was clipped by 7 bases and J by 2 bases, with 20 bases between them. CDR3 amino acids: CASISGGTQIQETQYF. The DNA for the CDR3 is TGTGCCAGCATCTCAGGAGGGACTCAAATACAAGAGACCCAGTACTTC.

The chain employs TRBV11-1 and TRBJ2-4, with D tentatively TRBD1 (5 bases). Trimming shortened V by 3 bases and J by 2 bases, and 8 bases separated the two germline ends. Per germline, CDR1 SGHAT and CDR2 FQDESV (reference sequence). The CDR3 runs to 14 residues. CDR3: CASSLTAPKNIQYF. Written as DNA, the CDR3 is TGTGCCAGCAGCTTGACAGCCCCCAAAAACATTCAGTACTTC.

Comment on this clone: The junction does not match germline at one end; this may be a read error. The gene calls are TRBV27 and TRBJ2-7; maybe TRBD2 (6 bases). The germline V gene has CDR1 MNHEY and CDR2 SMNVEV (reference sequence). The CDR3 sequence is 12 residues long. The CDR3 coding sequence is TGTGCCAGCAGTTCCCTGGAGGGAGTGGCCCTCTTC. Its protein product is CASSSLEGVALF.

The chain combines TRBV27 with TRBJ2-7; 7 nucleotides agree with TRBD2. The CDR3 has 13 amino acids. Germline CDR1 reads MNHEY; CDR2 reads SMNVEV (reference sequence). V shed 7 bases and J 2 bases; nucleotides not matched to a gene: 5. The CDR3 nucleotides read TGTGCCAGCAAGAGGGCGGGGGCCTACGAGCAGTACTTC. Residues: CASKRAGAYEQYF.

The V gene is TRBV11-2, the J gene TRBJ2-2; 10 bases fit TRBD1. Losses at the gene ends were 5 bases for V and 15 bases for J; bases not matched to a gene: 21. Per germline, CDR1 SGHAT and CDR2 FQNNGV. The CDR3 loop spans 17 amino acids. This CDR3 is CASSPQTGTGASVGMFF. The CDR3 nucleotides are TGTGCCAGCAGCCCGCAGACCGGGACAGGGGCGTCGGTTGGGATGTTTTTT.

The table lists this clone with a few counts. The CDR3 loop is CASSPGTSGIQETQYF. The CDR3 coding sequence is TGTGCCAGCAGCCCGGGGACTAGCGGGATCCAAGAGACCCAGTACTTC. The rearrangement links TRBV4-2 to TRBJ2-5; 13 bases fit TRBD2. V shed 4 bases, J shed 1 base, and the junction held 3 bases outside the gene matches. CDR3 length: 16 residues. Germline CDR1 LGHNA, CDR2 YNFKEQ.

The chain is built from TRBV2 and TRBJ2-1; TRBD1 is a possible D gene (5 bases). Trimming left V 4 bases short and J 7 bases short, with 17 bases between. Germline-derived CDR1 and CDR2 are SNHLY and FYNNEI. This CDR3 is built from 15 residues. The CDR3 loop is CASSVWAPGQNEQFF. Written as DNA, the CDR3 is TGTGCCAGCAGTGTCTGGGCCCCAGGACAAAATGAGCAGTTCTTC.

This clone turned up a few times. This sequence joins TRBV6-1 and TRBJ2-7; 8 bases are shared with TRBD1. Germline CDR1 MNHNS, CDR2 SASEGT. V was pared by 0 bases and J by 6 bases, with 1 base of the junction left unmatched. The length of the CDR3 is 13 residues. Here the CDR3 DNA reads TGTGCCAGCAGTGAAGCTGGGACAGGCGAGCAGTACTTC. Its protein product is CASSEAGTGEQYF.

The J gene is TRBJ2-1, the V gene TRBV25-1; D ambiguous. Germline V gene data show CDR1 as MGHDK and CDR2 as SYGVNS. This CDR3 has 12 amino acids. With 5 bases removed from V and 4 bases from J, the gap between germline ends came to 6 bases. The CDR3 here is CASSFRYNEQFF. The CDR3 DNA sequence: TGTGCCAGCAGTTTTCGTTACAATGAGCAGTTCTTC.

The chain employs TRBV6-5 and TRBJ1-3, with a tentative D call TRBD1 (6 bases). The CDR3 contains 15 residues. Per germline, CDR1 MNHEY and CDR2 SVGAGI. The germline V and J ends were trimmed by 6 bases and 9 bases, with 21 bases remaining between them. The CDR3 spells CASRLDRRLGGTIYF. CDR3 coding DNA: TGTGCCAGCAGATTAGACAGGCGCTTAGGAGGCACCATATATTTT.

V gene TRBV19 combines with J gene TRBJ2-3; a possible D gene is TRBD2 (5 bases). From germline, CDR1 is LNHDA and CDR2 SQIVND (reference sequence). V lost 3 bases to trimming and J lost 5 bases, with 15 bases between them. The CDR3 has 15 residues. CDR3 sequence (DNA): TGTGCCAGTAGTATGGGCGGTAGGGCGGGAGATACGCAGTATTTT. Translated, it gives CASSMGGRAGDTQYF.

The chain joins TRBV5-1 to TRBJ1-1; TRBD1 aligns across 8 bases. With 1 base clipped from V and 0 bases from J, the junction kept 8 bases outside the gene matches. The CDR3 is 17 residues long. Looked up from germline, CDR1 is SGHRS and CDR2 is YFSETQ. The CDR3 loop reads CASSLIGQGGVNTEAFF. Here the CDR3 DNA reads TGCGCCAGCAGCTTGATCGGACAGGGAGGAGTGAACACTGAAGCTTTCTTT.

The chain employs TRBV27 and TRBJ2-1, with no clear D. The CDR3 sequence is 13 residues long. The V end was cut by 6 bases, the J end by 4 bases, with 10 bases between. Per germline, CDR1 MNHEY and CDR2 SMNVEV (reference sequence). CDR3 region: CASRMKLYNEQFF. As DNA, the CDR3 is TGTGCCAGCAGGATGAAACTATACAATGAGCAGTTCTTC.